Listed here is a single T cell receptor beta chain. Its antigen is unknown. No clone much larger than this one lies a single base away; base qualities are absent. This specimen belongs to a study of OX40 agonist ivuxolimab in advanced cancers. Study-wide context: The costimulatory receptor OX40 (CD134) was targeted by ivuxolimab, a fully human IgG2 agonistic monoclonal antibody. Intravenous ivuxolimab was administered to patients every 2 weeks at six dose levels: 0.01, 0.1, 0.3, 1.5, 3 and 10 mg/kg. Of the roughly 52 patients in dose escalation, some 20 had hepatocellular carcinoma, approximately 15 had melanoma, 9 had renal cell carcinoma and 9 had head and neck cancer. In the dose-escalation cohort, 70% to 85% of patients were male, and the mean age was roughly 60 years with a range of roughly 20 to 85. Prior anti-PD-1, anti-PD-L1 or anti-CTLA-4 therapy was permitted, and checkpoint inhibitors had been received by about two fifths of dose-escalation patients. Partial responses occurred in three dose-escalation patients: two with cutaneous melanoma and one with hepatocellular carcinoma. The purpose of peripheral TCRbeta sequencing was to test whether ivuxolimab changed TCR sequence diversity and led to clonal T-cell expansion. The paper reports the monotherapy dose-escalation portion (N of about 54 patients) of the phase I ivuxolimab trial.

Taken from cysteine to phenylalanine, the CDR3 has 13 residues. The only DNA kept is the CDR3, 39 bases in frame from the first base. The trim is 1 base for V and 1 base for J, with a gap of 4 bases between the germline ends. CDR1 SGHRS and CDR2 YFSETQ were looked up in the germline V gene. The trial excluded patients who had a history of autoimmune disease or were on systemic immunosuppression. Peripheral blood for TCR sequencing was collected from all dose cohorts at baseline, on cycle 4 day 1, and on cycle 7 day 1. Samples were obtained from an open-label, multicenter, first-in-human phase I dose-escalation trial of ivuxolimab. The trial enrolled adults with locally advanced or metastatic head and neck squamous cell, hepatocellular, melanoma or renal cell carcinoma. CD4+ and CD8+ T cells were sorted separately from peripheral blood before TCR sequencing. Genomic DNA was isolated from the sorted cells so that the TCRbeta CDR3 region could be sequenced. TCRbeta CDR3 regions were sequenced using the immunoSEQ Assay. In TCRdb, the immuneACCESS table is reduced to in-frame sequences with V and J assigned. These tables do not hold every clone; where another copy was compared, an unresolved V gene accounts for under half, and the others remain unexplained. Across this sample there are roughly 69,000 clones, with approximately 90% seen only once. Around 1.1% of the sample goes to the ten largest clones.

The paper's findings and limits, for the study overall: At doses from 0.1 to 3.0 mg/kg, clonal expansion was seen in both CD4+ and CD8+ blood T cells between baseline and week 6. The antigen specificity of the clonally expanded peripheral T cells was not determined. Low levels of normalized T-cell clonal expansion were also seen in some patients who did not respond. On average, CD8+ T cells showed more expanded clones than CD4+ T cells after ivuxolimab. In the 0.1-3.0 mg/kg groups, partial responders were among the patients with the lowest normalized peripheral clonal expansion, particularly in CD8+ T cells.

Recombination connected TRBV5-1 to TRBJ2-3, with an unclear D gene assignment. The specimen comprised CD4+ or CD8+ T cells sorted from blood, sampled in a trial of the OX40 agonist ivuxolimab. The source is an adult with an advanced solid tumor such as melanoma, head and neck, liver or kidney cancer. The CDR3: CASSLWGTDTQYF. The DNA reads as follows: TGCGCCAGCAGCTTGTGGGGCACAGATACGCAGTATTTT.